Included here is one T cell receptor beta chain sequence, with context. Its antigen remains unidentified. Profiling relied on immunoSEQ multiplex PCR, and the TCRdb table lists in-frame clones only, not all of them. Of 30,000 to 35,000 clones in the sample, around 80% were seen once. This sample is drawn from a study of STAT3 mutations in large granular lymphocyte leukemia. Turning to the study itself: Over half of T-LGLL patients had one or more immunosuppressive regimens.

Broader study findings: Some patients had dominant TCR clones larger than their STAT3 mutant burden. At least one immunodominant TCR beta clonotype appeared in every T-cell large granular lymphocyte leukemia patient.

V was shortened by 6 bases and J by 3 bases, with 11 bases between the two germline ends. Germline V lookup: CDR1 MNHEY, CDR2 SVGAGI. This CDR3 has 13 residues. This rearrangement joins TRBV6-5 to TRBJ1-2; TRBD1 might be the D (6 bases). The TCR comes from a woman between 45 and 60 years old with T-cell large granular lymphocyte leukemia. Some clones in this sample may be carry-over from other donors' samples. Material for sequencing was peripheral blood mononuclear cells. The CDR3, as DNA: TGTGCCAGCAGGCCCGGGACACACTATGGCTACACCTTC. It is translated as CASRPGTHYGYTF.